These 25 T cell receptor beta chains originate from one sample sequenced in a study of blood T cells in healthy people across ages. For the second PCR, which ran for about 7 to 11 cycles, a sample-barcoded 5' primer and a J-beta primer mix were used. Via MiXCR, TCRdb re-called the 5' RACE reads, giving one row per CDR3 protein. The table lists about 570,000 distinct CDR3 sequences, about 29% of them singletons. These data were also reused for a study on T cells of mothers and their children.

The sample consisted of blood. Receptors originate from a boy under 10 years old in good health.

The V and J genes are TRBV24-1 and TRBJ2-2; perhaps TRBD2 as D (5 bases). V was cut by 6 bases and J by 3 bases, with 13 bases left in between. This CDR3 region has 15 residues. Germline lookup yields CDR1 KGHDR and CDR2 SFDVKD. The CDR3 spells CATSSNQDYTGELFF. Here the CDR3 DNA reads TGTGCCACCAGTTCGAATCAGGACTACACCGGGGAGCTGTTTTTT.

This chain links TRBV12-3 or TRBV12-4 with TRBJ1-2; D is possibly TRBD1 (6 bases). V lost 4 bases and J 1 base, leaving 7 bases between the germline ends. The CDR3 consists of 13 residues. The CDR3 DNA reads TGTGCCAGCAGTTCAGGGGTTAACTATGGCTACACCTTC. The encoded protein is CASSSGVNYGYTF.

This clonotype turned up a few times. CDR3: CSADSWGLPGETQYF. For the CDR3, the DNA is TGCAGCGCAGACTCTTGGGGACTGCCGGGGGAGACCCAGTACTTC. V gene TRBV29-1 combines with J gene TRBJ2-1; D possibly corresponds to TRBD2 (6 bases). With the DNA end fitting TRBJ2-5 better, the J assignment may be wrong. The CDR3 is 15 residues long. Per the germline V gene, CDR1 is SQVTM and CDR2 is ANQGSEA.

The chain carries TRBV19 and TRBJ2-4; 7 nucleotides align to TRBD2. Germline values: CDR1 LNHDA, CDR2 SQIVND (reference sequence). This CDR3 is 15 amino acids long. Trimming at V came to 9 bases and at J to 3 bases, leaving 11 bases not matched to a gene. The CDR3 DNA reads TGTGCCAGCGGACTAGACCTGCTAGGCAAAAACATTCAGTACTTC. Translation gives CASGLDLLGKNIQYF.

This clonotype was found a few times. The rearrangement joins TRBV7-6 to TRBJ2-7, with 7 bases fitting TRBD2. CDR1 is SGHVS, CDR2 FNYEAQ, per germline. Germline trimming cut 3 bases from V and 6 bases from J; bases unmatched to any gene: 8. The CDR3 contains 14 residues. CDR3 loop: CASSLGGTTTEQYF. The CDR3 DNA reads as TGTGCCAGCAGCTTGGGGGGGACCACCACCGAGCAGTACTTC. Filled out from reference TRBV7-6 and TRBJ2-7, the complete variable domain reads GAGVSQSPRYKVTKRGQDVALRCDPISGHVSLYWYRQALGQGPEFLTYFNYEAQQDKSGLPNDRFSAERPEGSISTLTIQRTEQRDSAMYRCASSLGGTTTEQYFGPGTRLTVT.

The chain employs TRBV28 and TRBJ2-5; D might be TRBD1 (6 bases). This CDR3 region has 14 residues. The germline V gene encodes CDR1 MDHEN and CDR2 SYDVKM. Deletions cut 6 bases from V and 5 bases from J, with 16 bases between. The chain's CDR3 is CASRLGARGETQYF. The CDR3 DNA reads TGTGCCAGCAGGTTGGGGGCGCGTGGCGAGACCCAGTACTTC.

This clonotype was seen more than once but under ten times. The rearrangement links TRBV4-3 to TRBJ1-4, with D maybe TRBD1 (6 bases). The V and J ends lost 1 base and 8 bases respectively, with 14 bases between them. This CDR3 comprises 15 residues. Germline V gene data show CDR1 as LGHNA and CDR2 as YSLEER. DNA for the CDR3: TGCGCCAGCAGCCAAGTCCACCGCAGGGGCGAAAAACTGTTTTTT. Its protein is CASSQVHRRGEKLFF.

This clonotype was counted a few times. This chain connects TRBV9 to TRBJ1-2; D remains unclear. The CDR3 spans 12 residues. V was cut by 3 bases and J by 4 bases, with 7 bases left in between. Per the germline V gene, CDR1 is SGDLS and CDR2 is YYNGEE. The CDR3 DNA sequence: TGTGCCAGCAGCGGTAACTCCTATGGCTACACCTTC. It specifies CASSGNSYGYTF.

The chain uses TRBV5-1 and TRBJ2-6; tentatively, D is TRBD2 (5 bases). CDR1 and CDR2 from the germline V gene are SGHRS and YFSETQ. The CDR3 sequence is 15 residues long. Between the trimmed V and J ends, which lost 0 bases and 4 bases, there was a span of 8 bases. The CDR3 nucleotides read TGCGCCAGCAGCTTGGAGGCTAGCGGGGCCAACGTCCTGACTTTC. Amino acid sequence: CASSLEASGANVLTF.

V gene TRBV5-1 combines with J gene TRBJ2-6; weak D call: TRBD2 (6 bases). This CDR3 has 16 residues. The V gene's germline CDR1 is SGHRS and CDR2 YFSETQ. Trimming took 6 bases from V and 10 from J, leaving 23 bases between them. The CDR3 loop reads CASMDHRVTGTNVLTF. The CDR3 nucleotides are TGCGCCAGCATGGATCACCGAGTTACTGGGACTAACGTCCTGACTTTC.

The V call is TRBV7-6, the J call TRBJ2-5, with 8 bases that match TRBD1. Germline V gives CDR1 SGHVS, CDR2 FNYEAQ. The CDR3 consists of 14 residues. V was pared by 4 bases and J by 4 bases, with 5 bases of the junction left unmatched. CDR3 amino acids: CASSSGGLAETQYF. The DNA for the CDR3 is TGTGCCAGCAGCTCAGGGGGCCTAGCAGAGACCCAGTACTTC.

The J gene is TRBJ2-4, the V gene TRBV20-1, with D perhaps assigned TRBD1 or TRBD2 (5 bases each). CDR1 and CDR2 (germline): DFQATT, SNEGSKA (reference sequence). The CDR3 loop spans 13 amino acids. V shed 4 bases and J shed 6 bases, with 13 bases lying between them. The CDR3 here is CSANVQRGNIQYF. The CDR3 coding sequence is TGCAGTGCTAATGTACAGAGGGGAAACATTCAGTACTTC.

Only a few counts were recorded for this clonotype. This CDR3 reads CASTSPGTKQETQYF. DNA for the CDR3: TGTGCCAGCACCTCACCCGGGACTAAACAAGAGACCCAGTACTTC. The V gene is TRBV28, the J gene TRBJ2-5; 7 nucleotides line up with TRBD2. J was trimmed by 2 bases and V by 7 bases; bases with no gene match: 10. Germline V CDR1 and CDR2: MDHEN, SYDVKM. This CDR3 comprises 15 residues.

A few counts support this clonotype. The chain has TRBV11-2 and TRBJ1-1; D unclear. The CDR3 covers 14 residues. The V end was cut by 6 bases, the J end by 3 bases, with 14 bases between. The germline V gene has CDR1 SGHAT and CDR2 FQNNGV. In DNA form, the CDR3 reads TGTGCCAGCAGACCTGCCCCCCAACACACTGAAGCTTTCTTT. Protein sequence: CASRPAPQHTEAFF.

The V and J genes are TRBV4-3 and TRBJ2-1, with a possible D match to TRBD2 (6 bases). Trimming shortened V by 2 bases and J by 0 bases, and 14 bases separated the two germline ends. The germline V gene has CDR1 LGHNA and CDR2 YSLEER. The CDR3 consists of 17 residues. In nucleotides, the CDR3 is TGCGCCAGCAGCCAAAGGGAGGCGGGAAACTCCTACAATGAGCAGTTCTTC. Protein product: CASSQREAGNSYNEQFF.

This clonotype has only a few counts. The J gene is TRBJ2-1, the V gene TRBV20-1; 12 nucleotides line up with TRBD2. V lost 7 bases and J lost 5; bases outside the gene matches: 3. CDR1 is DFQATT and CDR2 is SNEGSKA in the germline V gene (reference sequence). The length of the CDR3 is 13 residues. CDR3 DNA sequence: TGCAGTGTGAGACTAGCGGGAGACAATGAGCAGTTCTTC. The encoded protein is CSVRLAGDNEQFF.

This clonotype turned up a few times. The J gene is TRBJ2-5, the V gene TRBV11-3; D may be TRBD1 or TRBD2 (5 bases each). Trimming stripped 5 bases from V and 5 bases from J, with 12 bases between. The CDR3 spans 13 residues. The germline V gene encodes CDR1 SGHNT and CDR2 YENEEA. CDR3: CASSTGARETQYF. CDR3 sequence (DNA): TGTGCCAGCAGCACCGGGGCCCGGGAGACCCAGTACTTC.

The genes are TRBV29-1 and TRBJ2-7, with a tentative D call TRBD2 (5 bases). The germline V gene has CDR1 SQVTM and CDR2 ANQGSEA. There are 13 residues in the CDR3. V lost 5 bases to trimming and J lost 3 bases, with 14 bases between them. The CDR3 bases are TGCAGCGTTTCAGGAGGATCGGGCTACGAGCAGTACTTC. Residues: CSVSGGSGYEQYF.

This CDR3 reads CASSPPGGRLNEQFF. DNA of the CDR3: TGTGCCAGCAGCCCGCCCGGAGGAAGGCTCAATGAGCAGTTCTTC. J is TRBJ2-1 and V is TRBV12-3 or TRBV12-4; perhaps TRBD2 as D (5 bases). The ends were cut back, 6 bases at V and 6 bases at J, with 18 bases in the middle. CDR3 length: 15 residues.

This clonotype was seen a few times. V is TRBV28 and J is TRBJ1-3, with a weak D call TRBD1 (6 bases). The length of the CDR3 is 15 residues. The V gene's germline CDR1 is MDHEN and CDR2 SYDVKM. Trimming took off 5 bases at V and 4 bases at J, with 15 bases between the two ends. As DNA, the CDR3 is TGTGCCAGCAGTCCCCCGGGGGCCTGGGGAAACACCATATATTTT. Its protein is CASSPPGAWGNTIYF.

The chain carries TRBV5-1 and TRBJ2-1; 11 bases are a match to TRBD2. CDR1 is SGHRS, CDR2 YFSETQ, per germline. This CDR3 contains 16 residues. After removal of 4 bases from V and 4 bases from J, the junction contained 7 bases not matched to a gene. Here the CDR3 DNA reads TGCGCCAGCAGCACCGGGGGACTAGCGGAATACAATGAGCAGTTCTTC. This encodes CASSTGGLAEYNEQFF.

This clonotype was observed many times. This rearrangement joins TRBV6-5 to TRBJ2-2; D gene unclear. V lost 0 bases to trimming and J lost 7 bases, with 18 bases between them. The germline V gene has CDR1 MNHEY and CDR2 SVGAGI. The CDR3 runs 17 residues. The CDR3 loop reads CASSYSRRASLDGELFF. CDR3 sequence (DNA): TGTGCCAGCAGTTACTCGAGACGAGCTAGTTTGGACGGGGAGCTGTTTTTT.

The chain recombines TRBV3-1 with TRBJ2-3; 9 positions match TRBD2. Trimming at V came to 4 bases and at J to 1 base, leaving 3 bases not matched to a gene. This CDR3 is 15 amino acids long. Germline-derived CDR1 and CDR2 are LGHDT and YNNKEL (reference sequence). CDR3 region: CASSPIAGGTDTQYF. DNA for the CDR3: TGTGCCAGCAGCCCCATAGCGGGGGGCACAGATACGCAGTATTTT.

V and J are TRBV20-1 and TRBJ2-7; tentatively, D is TRBD2 (5 bases). The CDR3 runs to 14 residues. Trimming removed 5 bases at V and 4 bases at J, with 18 bases between. Germline V gene lookup returns CDR1 DFQATT and CDR2 SNEGSKA (reference sequence). The CDR3 spells CSAPIRGAKYEQYF. The CDR3 DNA follows: TGCAGTGCTCCCATTCGGGGAGCGAAATACGAGCAGTACTTC.

The V and J genes are TRBV14 and TRBJ2-7; D uncertain. The CDR3 has 16 amino acids. Germline values: CDR1 SGHDN, CDR2 FVKESK. Trimming left V 1 base short and J 2 bases short, with 15 bases between. For the CDR3, the DNA is TGTGCCAGCAGCCAAGTTTACGACCGCGATCCCTACGAGCAGTACTTC. It is translated as CASSQVYDRDPYEQYF.